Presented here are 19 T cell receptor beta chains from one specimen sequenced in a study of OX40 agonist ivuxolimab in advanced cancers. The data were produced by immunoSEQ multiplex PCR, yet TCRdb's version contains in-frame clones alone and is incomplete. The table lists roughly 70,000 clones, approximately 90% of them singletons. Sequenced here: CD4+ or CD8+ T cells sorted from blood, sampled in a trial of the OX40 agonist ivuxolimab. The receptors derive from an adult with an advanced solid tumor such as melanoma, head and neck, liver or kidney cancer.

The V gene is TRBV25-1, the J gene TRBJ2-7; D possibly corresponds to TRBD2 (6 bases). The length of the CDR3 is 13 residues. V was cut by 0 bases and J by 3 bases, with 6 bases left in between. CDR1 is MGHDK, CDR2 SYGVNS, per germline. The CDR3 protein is CASSEYGGYEQYF. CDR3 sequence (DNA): TGTGCCAGCAGTGAATACGGGGGCTACGAGCAGTACTTC.

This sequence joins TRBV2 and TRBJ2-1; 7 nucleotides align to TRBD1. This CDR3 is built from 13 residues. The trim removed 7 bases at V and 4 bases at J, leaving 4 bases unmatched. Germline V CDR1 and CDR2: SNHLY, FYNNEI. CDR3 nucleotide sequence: TGTGCCAGCAAACAGGGGTTGTACAATGAGCAGTTCTTC. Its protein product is CASKQGLYNEQFF. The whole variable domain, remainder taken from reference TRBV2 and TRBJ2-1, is EPEVTQTPSHQVTQMGQEVILRCVPISNHLYFYWYRQILGQKVEFLVSFYNNEISEKSEIFDDQFSVERPDGSNFTLKIRSTKLEDSAMYFCASKQGLYNEQFFGPGTRLTVL.

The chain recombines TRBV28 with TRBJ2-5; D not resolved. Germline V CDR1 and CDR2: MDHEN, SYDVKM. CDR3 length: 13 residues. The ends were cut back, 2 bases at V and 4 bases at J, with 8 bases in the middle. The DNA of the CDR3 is TGTGCCAGCAGTTTAACCGACCGAGAGACCCAGTACTTC. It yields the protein CASSLTDRETQYF.

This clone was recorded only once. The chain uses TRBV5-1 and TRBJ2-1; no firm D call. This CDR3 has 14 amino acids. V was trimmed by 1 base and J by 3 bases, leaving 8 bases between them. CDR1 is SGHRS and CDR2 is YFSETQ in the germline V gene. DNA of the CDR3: TGCGCCAGCAGCTTGCAGTGGCTCTACAATGAGCAGTTCTTC. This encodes CASSLQWLYNEQFF. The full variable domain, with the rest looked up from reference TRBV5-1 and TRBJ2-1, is KAGVTQTPRYLIKTRGQQVTLSCSPISGHRSVSWYQQTPGQGLQFLFEYFSETQRNKGNFPGRFSGRQFSNSRSEMNVSTLELGDSALYLCASSLQWLYNEQFFGPGTRLTVL.

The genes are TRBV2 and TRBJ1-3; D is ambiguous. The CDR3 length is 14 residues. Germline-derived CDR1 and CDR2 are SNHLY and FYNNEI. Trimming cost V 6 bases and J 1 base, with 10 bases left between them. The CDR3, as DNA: TGTGCCAGCAGGGGCAGGTTGTCTGGAAACACCATATATTTT. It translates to CASRGRLSGNTIYF.

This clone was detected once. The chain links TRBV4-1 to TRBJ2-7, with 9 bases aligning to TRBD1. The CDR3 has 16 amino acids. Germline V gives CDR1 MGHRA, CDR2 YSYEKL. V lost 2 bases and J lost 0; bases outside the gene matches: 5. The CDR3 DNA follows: TGCGCCAGCAGCCAACCCGGGACAGGGAGCTCCTACGAGCAGTACTTC. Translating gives CASSQPGTGSSYEQYF.

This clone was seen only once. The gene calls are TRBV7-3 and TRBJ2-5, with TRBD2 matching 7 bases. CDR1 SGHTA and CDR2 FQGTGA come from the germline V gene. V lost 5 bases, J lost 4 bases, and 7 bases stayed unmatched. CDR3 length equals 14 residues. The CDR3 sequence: CASSPRASGETQYF. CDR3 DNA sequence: TGTGCCAGCAGCCCAAGGGCTAGCGGAGAGACCCAGTACTTC.

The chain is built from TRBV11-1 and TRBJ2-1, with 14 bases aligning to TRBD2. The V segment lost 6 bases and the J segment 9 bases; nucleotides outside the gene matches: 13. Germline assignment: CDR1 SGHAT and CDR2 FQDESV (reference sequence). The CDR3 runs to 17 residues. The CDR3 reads CASSRRLAGGPGGEQFF. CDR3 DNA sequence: TGTGCCAGCAGTCGACGACTAGCGGGAGGGCCAGGGGGTGAGCAGTTCTTC.

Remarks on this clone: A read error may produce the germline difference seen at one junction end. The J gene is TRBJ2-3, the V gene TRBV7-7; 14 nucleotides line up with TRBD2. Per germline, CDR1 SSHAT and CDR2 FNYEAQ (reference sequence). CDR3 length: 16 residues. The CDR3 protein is CASSLGLAGGRDTQYF. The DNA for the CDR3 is TGTGCTAGCAGCTTAGGACTAGCGGGAGGAAGAGATACGCAGTATTTT.

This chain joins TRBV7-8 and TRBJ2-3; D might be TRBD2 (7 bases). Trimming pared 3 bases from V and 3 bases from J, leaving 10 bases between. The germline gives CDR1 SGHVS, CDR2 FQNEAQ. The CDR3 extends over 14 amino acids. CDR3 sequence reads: CASSFRGATDTQYF. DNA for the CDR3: TGTGCCAGCAGCTTCCGGGGGGCGACAGATACGCAGTATTTT.

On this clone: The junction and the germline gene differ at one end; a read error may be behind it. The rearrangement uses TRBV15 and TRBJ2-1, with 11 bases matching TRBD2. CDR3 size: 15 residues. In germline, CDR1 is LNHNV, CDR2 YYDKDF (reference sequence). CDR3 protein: CATSRELAGDNEQFF. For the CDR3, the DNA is TGTGCCACCAGCCGAGAACTAGCGGGAGACAATGAGCAGTTCTTC.

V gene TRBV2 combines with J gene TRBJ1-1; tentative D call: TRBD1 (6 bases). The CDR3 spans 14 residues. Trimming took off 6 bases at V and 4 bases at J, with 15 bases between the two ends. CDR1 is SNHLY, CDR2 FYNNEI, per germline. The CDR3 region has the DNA TGTGCCAGCAGAGAGGAGGGGGTGGGCACTGAAGCTTTCTTT. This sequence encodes CASREEGVGTEAFF. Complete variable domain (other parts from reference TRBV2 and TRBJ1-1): EPEVTQTPSHQVTQMGQEVILRCVPISNHLYFYWYRQILGQKVEFLVSFYNNEISEKSEIFDDQFSVERPDGSNFTLKIRSTKLEDSAMYFCASREEGVGTEAFFGQGTRLTVV.

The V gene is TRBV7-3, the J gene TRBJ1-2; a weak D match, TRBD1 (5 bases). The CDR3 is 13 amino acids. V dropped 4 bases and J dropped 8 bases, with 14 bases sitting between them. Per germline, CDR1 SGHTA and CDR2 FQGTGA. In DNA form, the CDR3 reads TGTGCCAGCAGCTCGGGACGGGGAGAGGGCTACACCTTC. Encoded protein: CASSSGRGEGYTF.

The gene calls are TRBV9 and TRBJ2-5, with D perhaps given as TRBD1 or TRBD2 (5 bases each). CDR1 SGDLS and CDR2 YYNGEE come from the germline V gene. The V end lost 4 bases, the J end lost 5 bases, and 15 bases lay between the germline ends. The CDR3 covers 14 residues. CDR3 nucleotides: TGTGCCAGCAGCAAAGAGGGGCAGCTTGAGACCCAGTACTTC. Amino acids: CASSKEGQLETQYF. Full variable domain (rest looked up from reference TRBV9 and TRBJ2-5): DSGVTQTPKHLITATGQRVTLRCSPRSGDLSVYWYQQSLDQGLQFLIQYYNGEERAKGNILERFSAQQFPDLHSELNLSSLELGDSALYFCASSKEGQLETQYFGPGTRLLVL.

The CDR3 nucleotides read TGTGCCAGCAGCTTAATCGCCTACGAGCAGTACTTC. This sequence encodes CASSLIAYEQYF. V usage is TRBV7-9 and J usage is TRBJ2-7; the D is unclear. V was shortened by 2 bases and J by 2 bases, with 4 bases between the two germline ends. Germline V lookup: CDR1 SEHNR, CDR2 FQNEAQ (reference sequence). The CDR3 extends over 12 amino acids.

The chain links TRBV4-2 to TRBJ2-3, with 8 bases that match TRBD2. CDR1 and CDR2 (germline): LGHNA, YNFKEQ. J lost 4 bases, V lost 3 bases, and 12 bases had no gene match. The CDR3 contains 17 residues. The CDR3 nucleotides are TGTGCCAGCAGCCAGAATCCGGGACTAGGCGCGGCAGATACGCAGTATTTT. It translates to CASSQNPGLGAADTQYF.

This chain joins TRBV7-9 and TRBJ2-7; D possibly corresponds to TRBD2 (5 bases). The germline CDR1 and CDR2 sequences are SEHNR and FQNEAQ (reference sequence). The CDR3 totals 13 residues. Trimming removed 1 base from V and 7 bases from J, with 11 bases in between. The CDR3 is CASSLVEGLEQYF. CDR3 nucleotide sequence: TGTGCCAGCAGCTTAGTTGAGGGTTTAGAGCAGTACTTC. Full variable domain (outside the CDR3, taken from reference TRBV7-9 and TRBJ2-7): DTGVSQNPRHKITKRGQNVTFRCDPISEHNRLYWYRQTLGQGPEFLTYFQNEAQLEKSRLLSDRFSAERPKGSFSTLEIQRTEQGDSAMYLCASSLVEGLEQYFGPGTRLTVT.

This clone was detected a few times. Written as DNA, the CDR3 is TGTGCCTGGGGGACCGGAGGGTCAGCTTTCTTT. It codes for CAWGTGGSAFF. The chain joins TRBV30 to TRBJ1-1; D may be TRBD1 (5 bases). Per the germline V gene, CDR1 is GTSNPN and CDR2 is SVGIG (reference sequence). V was shortened by 5 bases and J by 10 bases, with 14 bases between the two germline ends. The CDR3 is 11 amino acids. Filled out from reference TRBV30 and TRBJ1-1, the complete variable domain reads SQTIHQWPATLVQPVGSPLSLECTVEGTSNPNLYWYRQAAGRGLQLLFYSVGIGQISSEVPQNLSASRPQDRQFILSSKKLLLSDSGFYLCAWGTGGSAFFGQGTRLTVV.

The CDR3 loop is CASSLTSTSLYEQYF. CDR3 bases: TGTGCCAGCAGCCTCACCTCGACAAGTCTCTACGAGCAGTACTTC. This chain links TRBV9 with TRBJ2-7; no definite D call. The CDR3 is 15 amino acids. The germline CDR1 and CDR2 sequences are SGDLS and YYNGEE. With 4 bases removed from V and 3 bases from J, the gap between germline ends came to 17 bases.